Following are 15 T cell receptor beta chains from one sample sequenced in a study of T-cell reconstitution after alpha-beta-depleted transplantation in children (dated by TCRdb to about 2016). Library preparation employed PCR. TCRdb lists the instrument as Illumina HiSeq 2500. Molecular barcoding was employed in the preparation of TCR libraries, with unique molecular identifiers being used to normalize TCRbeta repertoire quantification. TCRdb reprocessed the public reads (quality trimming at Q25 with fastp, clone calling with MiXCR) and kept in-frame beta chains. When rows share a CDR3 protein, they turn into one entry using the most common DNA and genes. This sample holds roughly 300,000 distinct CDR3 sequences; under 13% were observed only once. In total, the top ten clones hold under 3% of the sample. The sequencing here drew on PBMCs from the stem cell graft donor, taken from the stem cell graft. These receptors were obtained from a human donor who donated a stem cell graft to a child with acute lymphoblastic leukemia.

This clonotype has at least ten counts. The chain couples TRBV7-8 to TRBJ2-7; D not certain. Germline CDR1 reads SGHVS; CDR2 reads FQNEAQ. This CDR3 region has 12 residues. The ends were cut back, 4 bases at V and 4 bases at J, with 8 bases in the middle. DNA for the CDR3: TGTGCCAGCAGCTCCTCCGGGTACGAGCAGTACTTC. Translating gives CASSSSGYEQYF.

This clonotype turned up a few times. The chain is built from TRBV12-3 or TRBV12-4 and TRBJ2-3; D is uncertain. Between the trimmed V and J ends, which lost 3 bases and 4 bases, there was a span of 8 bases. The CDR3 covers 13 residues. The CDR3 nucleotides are TGTGCCAGCAGTTTTCATGGGGCAGATACGCAGTATTTT. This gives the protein CASSFHGADTQYF.

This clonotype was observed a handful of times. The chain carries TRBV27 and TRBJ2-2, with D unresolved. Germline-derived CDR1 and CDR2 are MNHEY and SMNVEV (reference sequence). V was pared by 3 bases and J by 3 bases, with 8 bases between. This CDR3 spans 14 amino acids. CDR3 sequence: CASSFLRDTGELFF. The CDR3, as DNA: TGTGCCAGCAGTTTTCTACGGGACACCGGGGAGCTGTTTTTT.

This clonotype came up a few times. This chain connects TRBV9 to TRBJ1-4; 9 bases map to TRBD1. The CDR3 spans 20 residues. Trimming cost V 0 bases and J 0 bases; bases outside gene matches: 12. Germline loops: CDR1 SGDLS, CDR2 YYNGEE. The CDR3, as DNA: TGTGCCAGCAGCGTAGGAAGTTCGGACAGGGGCCGGGCAACTAATGAAAAACTGTTTTTT. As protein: CASSVGSSDRGRATNEKLFF. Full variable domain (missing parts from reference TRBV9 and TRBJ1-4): DSGVTQTPKHLITATGQRVTLRCSPRSGDLSVYWYQQSLDQGLQFLIQYYNGEERAKGNILERFSAQQFPDLHSELNLSSLELGDSALYFCASSVGSSDRGRATNEKLFFGSGTQLSVL.

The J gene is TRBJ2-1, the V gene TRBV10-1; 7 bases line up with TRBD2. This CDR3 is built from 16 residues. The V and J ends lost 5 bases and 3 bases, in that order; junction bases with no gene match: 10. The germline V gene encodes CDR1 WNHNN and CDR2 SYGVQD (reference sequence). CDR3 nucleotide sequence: TGCGCCAGCAGTCCCGGGACTACGAACAACTACAATGAGCAGTTCTTC. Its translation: CASSPGTTNNYNEQFF.

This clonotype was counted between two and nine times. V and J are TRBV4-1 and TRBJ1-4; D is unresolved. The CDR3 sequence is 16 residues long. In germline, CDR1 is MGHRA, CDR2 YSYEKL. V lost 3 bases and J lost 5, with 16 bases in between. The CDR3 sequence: CASSHIGRVENEKLFF. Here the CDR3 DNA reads TGCGCCAGCAGCCACATTGGACGCGTTGAAAATGAAAAACTGTTTTTT.

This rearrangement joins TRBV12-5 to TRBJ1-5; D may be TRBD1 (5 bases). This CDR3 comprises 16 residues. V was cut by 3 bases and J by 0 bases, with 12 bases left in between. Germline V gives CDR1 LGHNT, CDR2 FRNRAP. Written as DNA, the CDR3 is TGTGCTAGTGGTTTCCTACAGGAGAATAGCAATCAGCCCCAGCATTTT. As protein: CASGFLQENSNQPQHF.

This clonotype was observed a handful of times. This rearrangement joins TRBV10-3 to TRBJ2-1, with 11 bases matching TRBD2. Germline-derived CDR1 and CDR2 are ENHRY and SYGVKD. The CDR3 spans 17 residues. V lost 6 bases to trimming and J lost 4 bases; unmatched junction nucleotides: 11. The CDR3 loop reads CAIRSLAGGPTYNEQFF. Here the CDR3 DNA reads TGTGCCATCAGGAGCCTAGCGGGAGGTCCTACATACAATGAGCAGTTCTTC.

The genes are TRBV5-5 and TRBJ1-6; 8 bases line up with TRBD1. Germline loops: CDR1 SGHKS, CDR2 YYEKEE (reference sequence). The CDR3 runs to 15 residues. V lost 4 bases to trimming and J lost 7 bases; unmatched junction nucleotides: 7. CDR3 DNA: TGTGCCAGCAGCCCCAACCGACAGGGGAATTCACCCCTCCACTTT. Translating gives CASSPNRQGNSPLHF.

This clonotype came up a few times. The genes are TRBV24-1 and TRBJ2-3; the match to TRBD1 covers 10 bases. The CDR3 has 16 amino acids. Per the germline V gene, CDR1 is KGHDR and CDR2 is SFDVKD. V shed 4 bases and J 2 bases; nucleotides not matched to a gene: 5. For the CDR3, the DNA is TGTGCCACCAGTGACAACGGACAGGGGGTCACAGATACGCAGTATTTT. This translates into CATSDNGQGVTDTQYF.

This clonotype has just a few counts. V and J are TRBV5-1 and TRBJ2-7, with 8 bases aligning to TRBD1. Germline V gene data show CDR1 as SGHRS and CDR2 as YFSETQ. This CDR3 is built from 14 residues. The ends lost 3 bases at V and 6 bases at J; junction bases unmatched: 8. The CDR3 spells CASSWGQDRREQYF. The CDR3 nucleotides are TGCGCCAGCAGCTGGGGACAGGATCGTCGCGAGCAGTACTTC. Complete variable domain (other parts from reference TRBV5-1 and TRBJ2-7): KAGVTQTPRYLIKTRGQQVTLSCSPISGHRSVSWYQQTPGQGLQFLFEYFSETQRNKGNFPGRFSGRQFSNSRSEMNVSTLELGDSALYLCASSWGQDRREQYFGPGTRLTVT.

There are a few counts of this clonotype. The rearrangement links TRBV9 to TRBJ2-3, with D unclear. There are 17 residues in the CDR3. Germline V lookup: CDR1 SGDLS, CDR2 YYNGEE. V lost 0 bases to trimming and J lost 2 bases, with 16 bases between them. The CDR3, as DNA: TGTGCCAGCAGCGTAGTGAGTCTCGTCCCTTTCACAGATACGCAGTATTTT. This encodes CASSVVSLVPFTDTQYF.

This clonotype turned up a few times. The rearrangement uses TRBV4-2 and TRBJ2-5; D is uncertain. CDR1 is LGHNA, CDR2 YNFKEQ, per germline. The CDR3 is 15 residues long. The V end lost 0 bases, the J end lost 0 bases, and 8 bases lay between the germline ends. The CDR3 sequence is CASSQEGRHQETQYF. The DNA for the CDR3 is TGTGCCAGCAGCCAAGAAGGTCGCCACCAAGAGACCCAGTACTTC.

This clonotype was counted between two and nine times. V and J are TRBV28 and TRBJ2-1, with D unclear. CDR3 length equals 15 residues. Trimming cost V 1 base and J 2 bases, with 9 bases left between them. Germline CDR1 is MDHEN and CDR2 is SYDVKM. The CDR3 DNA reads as TGTGCCAGCAGTTTATACCCTACTCCCTACAATGAGCAGTTCTTC. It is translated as CASSLYPTPYNEQFF.

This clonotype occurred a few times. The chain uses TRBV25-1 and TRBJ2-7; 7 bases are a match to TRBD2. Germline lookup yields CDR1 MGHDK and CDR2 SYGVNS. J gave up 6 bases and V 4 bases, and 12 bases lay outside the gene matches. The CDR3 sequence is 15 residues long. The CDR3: CASSGAGREPLEQYF. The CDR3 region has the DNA TGTGCCAGCAGTGGTGCTGGGCGGGAGCCTCTCGAGCAGTACTTC.